The 23 T cell receptor beta chains below come from one sample, sequenced in a study of beta chain features in type 1 diabetes. Reverse transcribing all isolated RNA meant expressed TCRB transcripts were sequenced. Repertoires were generated with immunoSEQ multiplex PCR, while TCRdb's copy carries only in-frame clones and drops some. The sample includes roughly 150,000 clones, roughly 9% seen only once; the top ten take 0.7%. Antigens of these TCRs are unknown. Study-level findings and limits: Shortening that was moderate but significant affected the TCRB CDR3s of Type 1 diabetes patients in all four CD4+ subsets.

Sequenced input: central memory CD4+ T cells from blood. These receptors originate from a woman aged 25 to 39 with type 1 diabetes.

The chain combines TRBV7-3 with TRBJ2-1, with D possibly matching TRBD1 (6 bases). The CDR3 runs to 15 residues. The germline V gene encodes CDR1 SGHTA and CDR2 FQGTGA. Trimming took off 5 bases at V and 0 bases at J, with 11 bases between the two ends. CDR3 region: CASSQGFSSYNEQFF. In nucleotides, the CDR3 is TGTGCCAGCAGCCAGGGGTTTAGCTCCTACAATGAGCAGTTCTTC.

The J gene is TRBJ2-5, the V gene TRBV19; no reliable D call. The CDR3 extends over 14 amino acids. Germline V gene lookup returns CDR1 LNHDA and CDR2 SQIVND (reference sequence). V was cut by 7 bases and J by 0 bases, with 12 bases left in between. The CDR3 is CASTPRADQETQYF. In nucleotides, the CDR3 is TGTGCCAGTACCCCTCGCGCGGACCAAGAGACCCAGTACTTC.

This clone has just a few counts. This chain joins TRBV27 and TRBJ2-3; 11 bases match TRBD2. With V trimmed by 5 bases and J by 4 bases, 11 bases remained unmatched. CDR3 length equals 17 residues. From germline, CDR1 is MNHEY and CDR2 SMNVEV (reference sequence). The CDR3 loop reads CASSPLLAGGSPDTQYF. CDR3 DNA sequence: TGTGCCAGCAGTCCCCTTTTAGCGGGAGGGTCTCCAGATACGCAGTATTTT.

This clone was counted between two and nine times. The CDR3 DNA reads TGTGCCTGGAGTGTTTGGGCCGCCTACGAGCAGTACTTC. Its translation: CAWSVWAAYEQYF. V usage is TRBV30 and J usage is TRBJ2-7; D gene uncertain. Trimming stripped 0 bases from V and 2 bases from J, with 8 bases between. The CDR3 contains 13 residues. Germline CDR1 reads GTSNPN; CDR2 reads SVGIG (reference sequence).

The rearrangement uses TRBV27 and TRBJ1-2; 7 bases agree with TRBD1. This CDR3 is built from 13 residues. Germline-derived CDR1 and CDR2 are MNHEY and SMNVEV (reference sequence). Germline trimming cut 9 bases from V and 4 bases from J; bases unmatched to any gene: 8. CDR3 in amino acids: CASYRGGGYGYTF. DNA of the CDR3: TGTGCCAGTTACAGGGGTGGGGGCTATGGCTACACCTTC.

The V and J genes are TRBV6-5 and TRBJ2-3, with 11 nucleotides matching TRBD2. This CDR3 has 14 amino acids. In germline, CDR1 is MNHEY, CDR2 SVGAGI. After removal of 6 bases from V and 9 bases from J, the junction contained 8 bases not matched to a gene. CDR3: CASSPGTSGNTQYF. DNA of the CDR3: TGTGCCAGCAGCCCCGGGACTAGCGGAAACACGCAGTATTTT.

This clone was seen only a few times. The chain joins TRBV30 to TRBJ2-1; 8 bases agree with TRBD2. Germline V gene data show CDR1 as GTSNPN and CDR2 as SVGIG (reference sequence). The CDR3 totals 14 residues. The V and J ends lost 2 bases and 4 bases, in that order; junction bases with no gene match: 4. CDR3: CAWSLTSEYNEQFF. In DNA form, the CDR3 reads TGTGCCTGGAGTCTGACTAGCGAGTACAATGAGCAGTTCTTC.

V usage is TRBV9 and J usage is TRBJ2-5; 10 nucleotides match TRBD1. The CDR3 consists of 14 residues. J lost 4 bases, V lost 1 base, and 1 base had no gene match. The germline CDR1 and CDR2 sequences are SGDLS and YYNGEE. The CDR3 protein is CASSVRDRGETQYF. For the CDR3, the DNA is TGTGCCAGCAGCGTAAGGGACAGGGGAGAGACCCAGTACTTC.

This chain joins TRBV5-1 and TRBJ1-2, with 9 bases lining up with TRBD1. This CDR3 comprises 14 residues. Germline V gene data show CDR1 as SGHRS and CDR2 as YFSETQ. J was trimmed by 4 bases and V by 1 base; bases with no gene match: 2. The CDR3 sequence: CASSLTGGAYGYTF. CDR3 sequence (DNA): TGCGCCAGCAGCTTGACAGGGGGCGCCTATGGCTACACCTTC.

The CDR3 nucleotides are TGTGCCAGCTCACTCATACAGGGGGACAGCTATGGCTACACCTTC. Its translation: CASSLIQGDSYGYTF. V and J are TRBV18 and TRBJ1-2; TRBD1 matches 8 bases. Germline CDR1 KGHSH, CDR2 LQKENI. V was clipped by 4 bases and J by 4 bases; unmatched bases: 8. This CDR3 comprises 15 residues.

This clone was detected a few times. The chain employs TRBV2 and TRBJ2-3, with 7 bases lining up with TRBD2. Trimming at V came to 3 bases and at J to 3 bases, leaving 3 bases not matched to a gene. This CDR3 region has 14 residues. Germline V gene lookup returns CDR1 SNHLY and CDR2 FYNNEI. The CDR3 nucleotides are TGTGCCAGCAGTGAGCGCGGGAGAACAGATACGCAGTATTTT. This encodes CASSERGRTDTQYF.

V and J are TRBV15 and TRBJ1-5; D remains unclear. From germline, CDR1 is LNHNV and CDR2 YYDKDF (reference sequence). CDR3 length: 16 residues. The V end lost 1 base, the J end lost 0 bases, and 10 bases lay between the germline ends. This CDR3 reads CATSRGGGYSNQPQHF. The CDR3 DNA reads as TGTGCCACCAGCAGAGGAGGCGGATATAGCAATCAGCCCCAGCATTTT.

The V call is TRBV18, the J call TRBJ2-1; 9 positions match TRBD1. This CDR3 has 14 residues. Losses at the gene ends were 4 bases for V and 5 bases for J; bases not matched to a gene: 3. Germline values: CDR1 KGHSH, CDR2 LQKENI. For the CDR3, the DNA is TGTGCCAGCTCACGACAGGGGGGGGACAATGAGCAGTTCTTC. Its protein is CASSRQGGDNEQFF.

This chain joins TRBV29-1 and TRBJ1-1, with 9 positions matching TRBD1. Germline CDR1 SQVTM, CDR2 ANQGSEA. This CDR3 spans 17 amino acids. V dropped 7 bases and J dropped 0; count of bases not matched to a gene: 15. The CDR3 sequence is CSATIPPGQGMNTEAFF. CDR3 coding DNA: TGCAGCGCCACGATACCCCCGGGACAGGGCATGAACACTGAAGCTTTCTTT.

Written as DNA, the CDR3 is TGTGCCAGCAGCGCCAGTGACAGGTCGAACACTGAAGCTTTCTTT. It translates to CASSASDRSNTEAFF. The V call is TRBV7-6, the J call TRBJ1-1, with D tentatively TRBD1 (6 bases). This CDR3 is 15 amino acids long. Deletions cut 5 bases from V and 1 base from J, with 14 bases between. Germline V gene lookup returns CDR1 SGHVS and CDR2 FNYEAQ.

The rearrangement joins TRBV6-1 to TRBJ2-7, with D uncertain. CDR1 is MNHNS and CDR2 is SASEGT in the germline V gene. This CDR3 is built from 12 residues. The germline V and J ends were trimmed by 7 bases and 2 bases, with 9 bases remaining between them. CDR3 in amino acids: CASTDTPYEQYF. The DNA for the CDR3 is TGTGCCAGCACCGACACCCCCTACGAGCAGTACTTC.

The rearrangement links TRBV6-5 to TRBJ1-5; possibly TRBD1 for D (5 bases). The germline V and J ends were trimmed by 6 bases and 1 base, with 10 bases remaining between them. Germline CDR1 is MNHEY and CDR2 is SVGAGI. The CDR3 is 14 amino acids. The DNA for the CDR3 is TGTGCCAGCAGATGGGGCCCAAGCAATCAGCCCCAGCATTTT. It specifies CASRWGPSNQPQHF.

This clone was seen a handful of times. V and J are TRBV7-3 and TRBJ2-1; TRBD2 agrees at 7 bases. The CDR3 loop spans 20 amino acids. The V gene's germline CDR1 is SGHTA and CDR2 FQGTGA. With 2 bases clipped from V and 1 base from J, the junction kept 17 bases outside the gene matches. CDR3 region: CASSLVASGHPGQSYNEQFF. The CDR3 nucleotides are TGTGCCAGCAGCTTAGTGGCTAGCGGTCACCCAGGGCAATCCTACAATGAGCAGTTCTTC.

The chain carries TRBV29-1 and TRBJ2-3, with 8 bases that match TRBD1. Trimming at V came to 5 bases and at J to 3 bases, leaving 10 bases not matched to a gene. Germline CDR1 and CDR2: SQVTM and ANQGSEA. CDR3 length: 15 residues. The CDR3 here is CSVTYRGASTDTQYF. The CDR3 bases are TGCAGCGTTACCTACAGGGGGGCAAGTACAGATACGCAGTATTTT.

V usage is TRBV28 and J usage is TRBJ2-6; TRBD1 is a possible D gene (6 bases). The CDR3 runs 17 residues. V was shortened by 5 bases and J by 0 bases, with 14 bases between the two germline ends. Germline V lookup: CDR1 MDHEN, CDR2 SYDVKM. The CDR3 region has the DNA TGTGCCAGCAGTCCCCCCGGACAGTTCTCTGGGGCCAACGTCCTGACTTTC. It translates to CASSPPGQFSGANVLTF.

The rearrangement uses TRBV18 and TRBJ2-1; perhaps TRBD2 as D (5 bases). CDR3 length: 14 residues. CDR1 is KGHSH and CDR2 is LQKENI in the germline V gene. Trimming took off 8 bases at V and 0 bases at J, with 11 bases between the two ends. CDR3 region: CASHSASSYNEQFF. The CDR3 nucleotides are TGTGCCAGCCATAGCGCTTCCTCCTACAATGAGCAGTTCTTC.

This clone was counted only a few times. The chain uses TRBV9 and TRBJ1-1; 8 bases align to TRBD1. J gave up 3 bases and V 0 bases, and 4 bases lay outside the gene matches. Germline V gene data show CDR1 as SGDLS and CDR2 as YYNGEE. This CDR3 is built from 15 residues. The CDR3 is CASSVEDREDTEAFF. DNA of the CDR3: TGTGCCAGCAGCGTAGAGGACAGGGAAGACACTGAAGCTTTCTTT. Full variable domain (rest looked up from reference TRBV9 and TRBJ1-1): DSGVTQTPKHLITATGQRVTLRCSPRSGDLSVYWYQQSLDQGLQFLIQYYNGEERAKGNILERFSAQQFPDLHSELNLSSLELGDSALYFCASSVEDREDTEAFFGQGTRLTVV.

In this sample, this clone turned up a few times. The chain employs TRBV29-1 and TRBJ1-4; no reliable D call. Trimming took 4 bases from V and 2 from J, leaving 8 bases between them. CDR1 and CDR2 from the germline V gene are SQVTM and ANQGSEA. The CDR3 has 13 residues. In DNA, the CDR3 is TGCAGCGTTGGGAGGGATACTAATGAAAAACTGTTTTTT. Translation gives CSVGRDTNEKLFF.